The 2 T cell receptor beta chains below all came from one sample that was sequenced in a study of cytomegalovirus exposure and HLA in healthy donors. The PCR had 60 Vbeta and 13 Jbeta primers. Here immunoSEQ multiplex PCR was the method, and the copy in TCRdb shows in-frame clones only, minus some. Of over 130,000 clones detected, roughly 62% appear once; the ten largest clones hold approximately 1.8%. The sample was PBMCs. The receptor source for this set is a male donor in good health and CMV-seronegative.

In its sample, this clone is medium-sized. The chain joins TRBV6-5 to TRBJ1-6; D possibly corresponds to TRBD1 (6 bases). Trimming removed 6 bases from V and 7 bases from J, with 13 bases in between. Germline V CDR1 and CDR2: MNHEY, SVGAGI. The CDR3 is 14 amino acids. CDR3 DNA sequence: TGTGCCAGCAGACGGACAGAATTAAATTCACCCCTCCACTTT. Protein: CASRRTELNSPLHF.

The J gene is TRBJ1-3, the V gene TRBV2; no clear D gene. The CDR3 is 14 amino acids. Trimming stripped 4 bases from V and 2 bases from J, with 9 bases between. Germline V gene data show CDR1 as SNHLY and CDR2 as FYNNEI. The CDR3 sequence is CASSVTGTGNTIYF. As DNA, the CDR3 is TGTGCCAGCAGTGTCACCGGGACTGGAAACACCATATATTTT.